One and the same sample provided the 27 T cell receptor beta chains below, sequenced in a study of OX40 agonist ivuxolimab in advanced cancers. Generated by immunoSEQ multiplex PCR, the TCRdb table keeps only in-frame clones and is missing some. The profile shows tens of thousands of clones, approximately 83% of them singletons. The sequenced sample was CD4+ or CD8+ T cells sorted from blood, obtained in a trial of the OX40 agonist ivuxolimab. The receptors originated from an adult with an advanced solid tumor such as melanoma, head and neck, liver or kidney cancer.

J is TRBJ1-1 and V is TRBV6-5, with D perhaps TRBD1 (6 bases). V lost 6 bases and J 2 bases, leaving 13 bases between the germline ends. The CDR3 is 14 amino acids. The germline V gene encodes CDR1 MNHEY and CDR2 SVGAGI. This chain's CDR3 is CASRARGANTEAFF. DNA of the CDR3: TGTGCCAGCAGAGCCAGGGGAGCAAACACTGAAGCTTTCTTT.

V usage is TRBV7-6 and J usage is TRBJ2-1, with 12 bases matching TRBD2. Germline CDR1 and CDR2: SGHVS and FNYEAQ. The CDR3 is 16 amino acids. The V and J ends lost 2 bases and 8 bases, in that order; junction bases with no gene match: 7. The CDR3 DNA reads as TGTGCCAGCAGCTTAAAGCTAGCGGGGGGGCAGGATGAGCAGTTCTTC. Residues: CASSLKLAGGQDEQFF.

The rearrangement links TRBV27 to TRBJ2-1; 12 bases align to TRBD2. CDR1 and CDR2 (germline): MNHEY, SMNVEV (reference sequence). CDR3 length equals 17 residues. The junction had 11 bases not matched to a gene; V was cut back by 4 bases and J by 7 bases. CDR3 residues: CASSSPSGGAGRNEQFF. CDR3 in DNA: TGTGCCAGCAGTTCCCCTAGCGGGGGGGCCGGTCGGAATGAGCAGTTCTTC.

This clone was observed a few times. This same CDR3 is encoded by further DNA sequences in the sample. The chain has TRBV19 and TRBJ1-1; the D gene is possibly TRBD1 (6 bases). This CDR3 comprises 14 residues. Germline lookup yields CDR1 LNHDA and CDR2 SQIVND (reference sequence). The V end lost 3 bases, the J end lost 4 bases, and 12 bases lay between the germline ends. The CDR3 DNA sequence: TGTGCCAGTAGTATGGGCGGAGGGGGCACTGAAGCTTTCTTT. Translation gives CASSMGGGGTEAFF.

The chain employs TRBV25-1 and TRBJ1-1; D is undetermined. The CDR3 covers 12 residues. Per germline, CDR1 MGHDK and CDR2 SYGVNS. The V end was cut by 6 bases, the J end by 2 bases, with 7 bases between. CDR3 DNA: TGTGCCAGCAGCGAGCGTAACACTGAAGCTTTCTTT. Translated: CASSERNTEAFF.

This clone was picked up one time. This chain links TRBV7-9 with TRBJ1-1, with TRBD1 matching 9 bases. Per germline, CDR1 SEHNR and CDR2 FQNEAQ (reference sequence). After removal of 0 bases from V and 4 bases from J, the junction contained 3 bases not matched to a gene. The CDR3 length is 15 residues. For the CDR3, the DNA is TGTGCCAGCAGCTTAGCGGACAGGGGTGGCACTGAAGCTTTCTTT. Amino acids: CASSLADRGGTEAFF.

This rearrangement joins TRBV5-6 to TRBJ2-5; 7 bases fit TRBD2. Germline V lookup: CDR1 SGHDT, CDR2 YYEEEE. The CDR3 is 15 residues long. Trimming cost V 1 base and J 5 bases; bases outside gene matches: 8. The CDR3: CASSLPRGGQETQYF. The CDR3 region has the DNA TGTGCCAGCAGCTTGCCACGGGGAGGGCAGGAGACCCAGTACTTC. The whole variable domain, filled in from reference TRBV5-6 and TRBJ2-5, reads DAGVTQSPTHLIKTRGQQVTLRCSPKSGHDTVSWYQQALGQGPQFIFQYYEEEERQRGNFPDRFSGHQFPNYSSELNVNALLLGDSALYLCASSLPRGGQETQYFGPGTRLLVL.

The CDR3: CASSRQGSYEQYF. For the CDR3, the DNA is TGTGCCAGCAGCCGACAGGGTTCCTACGAGCAGTACTTC. The J gene is TRBJ2-7, the V gene TRBV11-2; 7 bases are shared with TRBD1. Germline values: CDR1 SGHAT, CDR2 FQNNGV. With V trimmed by 5 bases and J by 1 base, 2 bases remained unmatched. The CDR3 consists of 13 residues. The full variable domain, rest sourced from reference TRBV11-2 and TRBJ2-7, is EAGVAQSPRYKIIEKRQSVAFWCNPISGHATLYWYQQILGQGPKLLIQFQNNGVVDDSQLPKDRFSAERLKGVDSTLKIQPAKLEDSAVYLCASSRQGSYEQYFGPGTRLTVT.

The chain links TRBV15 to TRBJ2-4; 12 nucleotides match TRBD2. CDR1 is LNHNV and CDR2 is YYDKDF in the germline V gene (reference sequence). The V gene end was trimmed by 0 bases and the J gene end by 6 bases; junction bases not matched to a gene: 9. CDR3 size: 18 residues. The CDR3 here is CATSREGLAGGPGNIQYF. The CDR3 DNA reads TGTGCCACCAGCAGAGAGGGGCTAGCGGGGGGGCCGGGAAACATTCAGTACTTC.

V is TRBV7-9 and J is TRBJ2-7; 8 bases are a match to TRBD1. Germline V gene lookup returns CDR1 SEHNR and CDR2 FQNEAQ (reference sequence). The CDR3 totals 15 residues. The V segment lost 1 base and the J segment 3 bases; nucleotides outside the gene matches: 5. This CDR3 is CASSLGTGIFYEQYF. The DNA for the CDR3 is TGTGCCAGCAGCTTAGGGACAGGGATTTTCTACGAGCAGTACTTC. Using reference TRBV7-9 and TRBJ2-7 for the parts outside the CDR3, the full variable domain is DTGVSQNPRHKITKRGQNVTFRCDPISEHNRLYWYRQTLGQGPEFLTYFQNEAQLEKSRLLSDRFSAERPKGSFSTLEIQRTEQGDSAMYLCASSLGTGIFYEQYFGPGTRLTVT.

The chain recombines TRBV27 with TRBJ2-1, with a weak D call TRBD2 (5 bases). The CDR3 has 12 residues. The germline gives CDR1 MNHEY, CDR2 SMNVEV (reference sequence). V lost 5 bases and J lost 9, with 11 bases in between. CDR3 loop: CASSAPSSEQFF. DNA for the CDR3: TGTGCCAGCAGTGCCCCTAGCAGTGAGCAGTTCTTC.

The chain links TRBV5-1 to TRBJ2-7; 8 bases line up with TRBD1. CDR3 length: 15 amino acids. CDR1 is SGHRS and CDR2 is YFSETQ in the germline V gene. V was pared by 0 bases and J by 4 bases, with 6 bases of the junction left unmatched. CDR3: CASSLDRGITYEQYF. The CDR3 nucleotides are TGCGCCAGCAGCTTGGACAGGGGGATAACATACGAGCAGTACTTC.

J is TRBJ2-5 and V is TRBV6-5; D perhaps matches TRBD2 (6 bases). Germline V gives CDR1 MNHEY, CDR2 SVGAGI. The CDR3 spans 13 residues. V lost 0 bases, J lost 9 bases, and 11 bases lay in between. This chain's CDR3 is CASSYSIGGAQYF. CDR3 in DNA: TGTGCCAGCAGTTACTCAATAGGCGGGGCCCAGTACTTC.

As DNA, the CDR3 is TGCGCCAGTACGGATTACCCAAATGAAGCTTTCTTT. It translates to CASTDYPNEAFF. The chain is built from TRBV10-2 and TRBJ1-1; no clear D gene. The CDR3 contains 12 residues. V gave up 9 bases and J gave up 7 bases, with 15 bases separating them. From germline, CDR1 is WSHSY and CDR2 SAAADI.

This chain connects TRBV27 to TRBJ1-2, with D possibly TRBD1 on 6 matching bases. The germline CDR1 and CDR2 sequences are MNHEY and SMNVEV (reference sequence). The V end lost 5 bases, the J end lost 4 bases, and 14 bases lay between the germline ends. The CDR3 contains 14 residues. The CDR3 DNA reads TGTGCCAGCAGTGGTCCGACAGGAAGCTATGGCTACACCTTC. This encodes CASSGPTGSYGYTF.

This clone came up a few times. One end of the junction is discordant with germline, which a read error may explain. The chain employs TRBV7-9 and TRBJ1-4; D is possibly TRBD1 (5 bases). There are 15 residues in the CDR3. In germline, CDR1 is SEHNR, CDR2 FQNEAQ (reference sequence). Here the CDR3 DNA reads TGTGCCACCAGCCCCTTCGAAGACAGTAAGGAAAAACTGTTTTTT. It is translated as CATSPFEDSKEKLFF.

The CDR3 region is CASSPTSQDGYTF. In DNA form, the CDR3 reads TGTGCCAGCTCACCAACAAGCCAGGATGGCTACACCTTC. V gene TRBV18 combines with J gene TRBJ1-2; no firm D call. The V and J ends lost 2 bases and 6 bases respectively, with 10 bases between them. This CDR3 has 13 amino acids. Looked up from germline, CDR1 is KGHSH and CDR2 is LQKENI.

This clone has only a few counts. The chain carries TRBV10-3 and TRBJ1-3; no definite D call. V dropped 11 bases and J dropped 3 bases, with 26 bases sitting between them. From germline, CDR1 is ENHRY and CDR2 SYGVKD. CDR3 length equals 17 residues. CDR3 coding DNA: TGTGCCGTAGCGTTCGGTGGGCACGGCAATAGTGGAAACACCATATATTTT. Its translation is CAVAFGGHGNSGNTIYF.

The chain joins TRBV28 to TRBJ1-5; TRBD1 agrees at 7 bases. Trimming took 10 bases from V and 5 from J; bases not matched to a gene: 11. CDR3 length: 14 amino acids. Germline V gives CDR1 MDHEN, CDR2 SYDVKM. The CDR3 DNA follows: TGTGCCACCGCACAGGGGACTGAGTATCAGCCCCAGCATTTT. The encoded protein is CATAQGTEYQPQHF.

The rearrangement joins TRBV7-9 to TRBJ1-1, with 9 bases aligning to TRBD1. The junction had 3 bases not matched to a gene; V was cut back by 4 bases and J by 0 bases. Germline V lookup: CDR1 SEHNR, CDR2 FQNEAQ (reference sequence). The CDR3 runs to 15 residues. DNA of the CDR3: TGTGCCAGCAGCTCTAGACAGGGGGTGAACACTGAAGCTTTCTTT. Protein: CASSSRQGVNTEAFF.

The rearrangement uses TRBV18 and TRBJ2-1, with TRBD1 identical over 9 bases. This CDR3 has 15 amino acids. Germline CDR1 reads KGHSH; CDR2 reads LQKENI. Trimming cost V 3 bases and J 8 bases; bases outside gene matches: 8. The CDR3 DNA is TGTGCCAGCTCACCTCAGGACAGGGGACTCTATGAGCAGTTCTTC. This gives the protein CASSPQDRGLYEQFF.

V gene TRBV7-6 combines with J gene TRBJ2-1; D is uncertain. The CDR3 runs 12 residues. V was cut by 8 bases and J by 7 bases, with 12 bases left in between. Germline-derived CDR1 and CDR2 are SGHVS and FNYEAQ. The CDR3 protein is CASADIGNEQFF. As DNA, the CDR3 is TGTGCCAGCGCCGATATTGGGAATGAGCAGTTCTTC. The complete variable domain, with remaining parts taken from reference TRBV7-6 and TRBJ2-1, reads GAGVSQSPRYKVTKRGQDVALRCDPISGHVSLYWYRQALGQGPEFLTYFNYEAQQDKSGLPNDRFSAERPEGSISTLTIQRTEQRDSAMYRCASADIGNEQFFGPGTRLTVL.

The CDR3 reads CASQGRGDTEAFF. The DNA of the CDR3 is TGTGCCAGCCAGGGACGGGGGGACACTGAAGCTTTCTTT. The chain carries TRBV5-5 and TRBJ1-1; TRBD1 is a possible D gene (5 bases). The ends were cut back, 7 bases at V and 3 bases at J, with 13 bases in the middle. Germline V CDR1 and CDR2: SGHKS, YYEKEE (reference sequence). The CDR3 is made up of 13 amino acids.

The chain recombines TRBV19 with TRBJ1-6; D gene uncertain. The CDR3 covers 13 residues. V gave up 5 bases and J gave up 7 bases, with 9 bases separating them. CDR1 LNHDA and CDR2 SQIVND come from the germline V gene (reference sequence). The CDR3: CASSLQLNSPLHF. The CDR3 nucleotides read TGTGCCAGTAGTTTACAGCTGAATTCACCCCTCCACTTT. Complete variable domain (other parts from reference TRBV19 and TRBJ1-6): DGGITQSPKYLFRKEGQNVTLSCEQNLNHDAMYWYRQDPGQGLRLIYYSQIVNDFQKGDIAEGYSVSREKKESFPLTVTSAQKNPTAFYLCASSLQLNSPLHFGNGTRLTVT.

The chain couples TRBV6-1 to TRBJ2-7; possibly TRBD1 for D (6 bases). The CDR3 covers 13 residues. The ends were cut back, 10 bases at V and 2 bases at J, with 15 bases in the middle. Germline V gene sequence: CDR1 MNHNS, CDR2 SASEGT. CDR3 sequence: CAIRRTDAYEQYF. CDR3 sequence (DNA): TGTGCCATCAGAAGGACAGACGCCTACGAGCAGTACTTC.

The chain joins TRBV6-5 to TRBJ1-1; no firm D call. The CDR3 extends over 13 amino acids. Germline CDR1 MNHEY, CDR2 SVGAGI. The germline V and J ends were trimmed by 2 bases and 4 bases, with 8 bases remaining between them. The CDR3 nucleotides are TGTGCCAGCAGTTACCTTGGCGGCACTGAAGCTTTCTTT. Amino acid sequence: CASSYLGGTEAFF.

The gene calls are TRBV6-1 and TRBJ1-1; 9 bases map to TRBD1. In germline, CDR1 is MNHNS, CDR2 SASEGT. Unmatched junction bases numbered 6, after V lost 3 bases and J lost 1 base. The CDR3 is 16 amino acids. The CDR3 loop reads CASSEMGQGRNTEAFF. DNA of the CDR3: TGTGCCAGCAGTGAGATGGGACAGGGCAGGAACACTGAAGCTTTCTTT.